The entry below gives a single TCR beta chain sequence along with its context. The sample belongs to a study of PD-1 blockade in mismatch repair-deficient tumors. Overall study context: Patients had 12 mismatch repair-deficient cancer types and were previously treated and progressing.

Libraries were prepared by immunoSEQ multiplex PCR; TCRdb keeps only in-frame clonotypes and omits some of them. Seen here are some 66,000 clones, about 91% observed once, and the top ten hold roughly 14%. The J segment lost 3 bases and the V segment lost 4 bases, leaving 6 bases of the junction unmatched. The germline gives CDR1 SGHRS, CDR2 YFSETQ. The CDR3 totals 14 residues. Three pembrolizumab responders had their TCRs sequenced. This sample comprised peripheral blood, obtained 52 weeks after starting pembrolizumab. The chain recombines TRBV5-1 with TRBJ2-7, with 8 bases that match TRBD1. This receptor was taken from an adult with mismatch repair-deficient cancer. This CDR3 reads CASSLGQEGYEQYF. DNA for the CDR3: TGCGCCAGCAGCCTGGGACAGGAAGGCTACGAGCAGTACTTC.